This T cell receptor beta chain was recorded in a study of T cell changes during pregnancy in multiple sclerosis. Profiled with immunoSEQ multiplex PCR; TCRdb holds only in-frame clones, not every one. The sample shows around 55,000 clones, around 90% of them seen only once. The V and J ends lost 0 bases and 6 bases respectively, with 13 bases between them. Per germline, CDR1 SGHRS and CDR2 YFSETQ. CDR3 length: 15 residues. Sequencing was performed on CD4+ T cells from peripheral blood mononuclear cells, taken in the first trimester of pregnancy. This receptor was taken from a female donor with multiple sclerosis, enrolled in a pregnancy study. This chain joins TRBV5-1 and TRBJ2-1; no definite D call. The chain's CDR3 is CASSLASSHGNEQFF. The DNA of the CDR3 is TGCGCCAGCAGCTTGGCGTCTTCCCACGGCAATGAGCAGTTCTTC.